The 4 T cell receptor beta chains below come from one sample, sequenced in a study of tumor-infiltrating lymphocytes in localized non-small cell lung cancer. Using immunoSEQ multiplex PCR, the repertoire was profiled, and TCRdb retains in-frame clones only, with some absent. The sample holds 12,000 or so clones, roughly three quarters seen once. The sequencing sample was made of uninvolved lung tissue not adjacent to the tumor. Receptors were obtained from a human donor with non-small cell lung cancer.

This chain uses TRBV6-6 with TRBJ1-2, with 7 bases matching TRBD1. The CDR3 loop spans 16 amino acids. In germline, CDR1 is MNHNY, CDR2 SVGAGI (reference sequence). The V segment lost 7 bases and the J segment 7 bases; nucleotides outside the gene matches: 18. The CDR3 loop reads CASNYPQGGAQRGYTF. Written as DNA, the CDR3 is TGTGCCAGCAACTACCCCCAAGGGGGCGCTCAGCGTGGCTACACCTTC.

The V gene is TRBV5-6, the J gene TRBJ1-2, with D tentatively TRBD1 (6 bases). The germline V gene encodes CDR1 SGHDT and CDR2 YYEEEE. The ends were cut back, 2 bases at V and 5 bases at J, with 16 bases in the middle. There are 15 residues in the CDR3. The CDR3 here is CASSLLSRDTYGYTF. CDR3 DNA: TGTGCCAGCAGCTTACTTTCCAGGGACACTTATGGCTACACCTTC. The full variable domain, completed using reference TRBV5-6 and TRBJ1-2, is DAGVTQSPTHLIKTRGQQVTLRCSPKSGHDTVSWYQQALGQGPQFIFQYYEEEERQRGNFPDRFSGHQFPNYSSELNVNALLLGDSALYLCASSLLSRDTYGYTFGSGTRLTVV.

Only a few counts were recorded for this clone. The chain is built from TRBV6-6 and TRBJ1-1, with D unresolved. In germline, CDR1 is MNHNY, CDR2 SVGAGI (reference sequence). The CDR3 runs 13 residues. V lost 4 bases to trimming and J lost 0 bases, with 6 bases between them. CDR3 loop: CASSWNMNTEAFF. CDR3 DNA sequence: TGTGCCAGCAGTTGGAATATGAACACTGAAGCTTTCTTT.

CDR3 protein: CAWSVLEGARVGYTF. DNA of the CDR3: TGTGCCTGGAGTGTACTGGAGGGGGCGCGTGTTGGCTACACCTTC. V usage is TRBV30 and J usage is TRBJ1-2, with 7 bases fitting TRBD1. Germline CDR1 reads GTSNPN; CDR2 reads SVGIG (reference sequence). The CDR3 is 15 amino acids. Losses at the gene ends were 0 bases for V and 7 bases for J; bases not matched to a gene: 11.